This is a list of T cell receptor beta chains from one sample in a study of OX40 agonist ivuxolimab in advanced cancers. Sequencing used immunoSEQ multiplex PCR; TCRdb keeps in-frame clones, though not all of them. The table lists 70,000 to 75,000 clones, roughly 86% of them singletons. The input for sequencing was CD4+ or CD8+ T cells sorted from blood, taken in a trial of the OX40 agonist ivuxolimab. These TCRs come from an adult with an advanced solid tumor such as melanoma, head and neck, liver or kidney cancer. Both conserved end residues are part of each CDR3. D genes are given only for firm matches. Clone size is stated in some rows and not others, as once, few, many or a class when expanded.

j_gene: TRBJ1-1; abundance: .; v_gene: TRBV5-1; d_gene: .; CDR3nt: TGCGCCAGCAGCTTGTCTCAGGGATTTACTGAAGCTTTCTTT; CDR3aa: CASSLSQGFTEAFF
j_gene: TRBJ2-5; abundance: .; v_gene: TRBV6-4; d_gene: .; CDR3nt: TGTGCCAGCAGTGAGGGAGCAGCAGGGGAGACCCAGTACTTC; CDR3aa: CASSEGAAGETQYF
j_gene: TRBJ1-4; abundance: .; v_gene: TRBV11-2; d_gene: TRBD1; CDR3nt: TGTGCCAGCAGCTTAGATCCAGGGGGAAGGGAAAAACTGTTTTTT; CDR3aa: CASSLDPGGREKLFF
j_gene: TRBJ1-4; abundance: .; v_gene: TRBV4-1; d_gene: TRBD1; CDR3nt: TGCGCCAGCAGCCGACAGGGGGGATGGGAAAAACTGTTTTTT; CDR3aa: CASSRQGGWEKLFF
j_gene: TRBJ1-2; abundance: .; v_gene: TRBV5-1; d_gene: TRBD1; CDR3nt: TGCGCCAGCAGCCAGGGACAGGCTAACTATGGCTACACCTTC; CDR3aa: CASSQGQANYGYTF
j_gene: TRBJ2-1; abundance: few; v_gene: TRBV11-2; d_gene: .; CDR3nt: TGTGCCAGCAGCTTAGAACGAGTTGAGCAGTTCTTC; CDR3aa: CASSLERVEQFF
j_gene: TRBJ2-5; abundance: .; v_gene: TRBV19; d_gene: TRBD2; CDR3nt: TGTGCCAGCACCCGACTAGCGGGAGAGGCGGAGACCCAGTACTTC; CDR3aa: CASTRLAGEAETQYF
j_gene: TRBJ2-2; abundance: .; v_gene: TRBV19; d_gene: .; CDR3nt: TGTGCCAGTAGTATTAGGGTAGTAAACACCGGGGAGCTGTTTTTT; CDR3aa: CASSIRVVNTGELFF
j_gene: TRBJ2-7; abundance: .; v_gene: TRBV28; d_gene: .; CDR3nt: TGTGCCAGCAGCCGGAGGAGAGAGCAGTACTTC; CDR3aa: CASSRRREQYF
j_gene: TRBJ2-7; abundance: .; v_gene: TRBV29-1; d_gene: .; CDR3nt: TGCAGCGCCCAAGTAGATGTGTGGTACGAGCAGTACTTC; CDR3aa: CSAQVDVWYEQYF
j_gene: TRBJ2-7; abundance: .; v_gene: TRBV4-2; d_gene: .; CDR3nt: TGTGCCAGCAGCCAAGTTAGGAGCGGGTACAGCTCCTACGAGCAGTACTTC; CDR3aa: CASSQVRSGYSSYEQYF
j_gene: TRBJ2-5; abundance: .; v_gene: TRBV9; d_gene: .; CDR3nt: TGTGCCAGCAGCGGTACAGGGCAGGAGACCCAGTACTTC; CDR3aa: CASSGTGQETQYF
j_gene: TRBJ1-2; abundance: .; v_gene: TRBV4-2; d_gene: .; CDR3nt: TGTGCCAGCAGCCAGGACAGATTCGTTTATGGCTACACCTTC; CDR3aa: CASSQDRFVYGYTF
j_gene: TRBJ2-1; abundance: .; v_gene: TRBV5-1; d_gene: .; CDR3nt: TGCGCCAGCAGCTCAGTGGGCAATGAGCAGTTCTTC; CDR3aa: CASSSVGNEQFF
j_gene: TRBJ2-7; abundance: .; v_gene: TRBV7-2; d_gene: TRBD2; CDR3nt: TGTGCCAGCAGCAGAACTAGCGGGAGTTCCTACGAGCAGTACTTC; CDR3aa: CASSRTSGSSYEQYF
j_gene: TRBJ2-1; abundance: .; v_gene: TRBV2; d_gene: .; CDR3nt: TGTGCCAGCAGTGAAGGGACAGGACTATACAATGAGCAGTTCTTC; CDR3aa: CASSEGTGLYNEQFF
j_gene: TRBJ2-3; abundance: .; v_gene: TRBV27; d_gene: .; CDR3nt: TGTGCCAGCAGCTCGGTGGGCCTGGGAAAAACAGATACGCAGTATTTT; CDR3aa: CASSSVGLGKTDTQYF
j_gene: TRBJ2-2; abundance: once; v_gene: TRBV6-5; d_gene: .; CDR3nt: TGTGCCAGCAGTTCCGGGACTTCAAACACCGGGGAGCTGTTTTTT; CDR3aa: CASSSGTSNTGELFF
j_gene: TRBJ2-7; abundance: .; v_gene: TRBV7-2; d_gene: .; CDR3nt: TGTGCCAGCAGCTTAGAAGGCAGGGAATACGAGCAGTACTTC; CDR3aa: CASSLEGREYEQYF
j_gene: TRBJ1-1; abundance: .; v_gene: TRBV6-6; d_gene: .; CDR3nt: TGTGCCAGCAGTGGACCTCTCACGTGGGGGACTGAAGCTTTCTTT; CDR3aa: CASSGPLTWGTEAFF
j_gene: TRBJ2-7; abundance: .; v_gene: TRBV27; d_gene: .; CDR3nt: TGTGCCAGCCAACGGGAAGCGACCAGCTCCTACGAGCAGTACTTC; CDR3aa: CASQREATSSYEQYF
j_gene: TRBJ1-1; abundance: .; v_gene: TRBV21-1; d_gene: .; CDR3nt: TGTGCCAGCAAACAGGGAAGGAACACTGAAGCTTTCTTT; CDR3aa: CASKQGRNTEAFF
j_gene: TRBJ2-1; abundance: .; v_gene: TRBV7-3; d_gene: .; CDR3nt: TGTGCCAGCAGCTTAACGGGGACACCCTACAATGAGCAGTTCTTC; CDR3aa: CASSLTGTPYNEQFF
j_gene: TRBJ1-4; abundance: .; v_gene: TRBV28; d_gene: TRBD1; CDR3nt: TGTGCCAGCAGTCCCCAGGGGGCGCGTTATGGAAAACTGTTTTTT; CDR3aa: CASSPQGARYGKLFF
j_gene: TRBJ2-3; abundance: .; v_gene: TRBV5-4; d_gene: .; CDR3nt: TGTGCCAGCGGTAGGGAGACAGATACGCAGTATTTT; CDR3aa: CASGRETDTQYF
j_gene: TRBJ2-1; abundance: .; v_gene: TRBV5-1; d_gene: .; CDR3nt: TGCGCCAGCATGGTGGGGAGCGCGAAGGAGAATGAGCAGTTCTTC; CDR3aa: CASMVGSAKENEQFF
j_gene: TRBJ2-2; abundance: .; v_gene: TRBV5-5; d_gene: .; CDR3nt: TGTGCCAGCAGCGGGTCTCCGAACACCGGGGAGCTGTTTTTT; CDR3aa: CASSGSPNTGELFF
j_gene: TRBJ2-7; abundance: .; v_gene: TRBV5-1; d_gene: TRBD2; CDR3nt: TGCGCCAGCAGCCCACCTAGGGTGGGACTAGGTTCCGACGAGCAGTACTTC; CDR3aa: CASSPPRVGLGSDEQYF
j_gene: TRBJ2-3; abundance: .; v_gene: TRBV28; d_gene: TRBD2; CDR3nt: TGTGCCAGCAGTTCTAGCGGGAGCACAGATACGCAGTATTTT; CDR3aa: CASSSSGSTDTQYF
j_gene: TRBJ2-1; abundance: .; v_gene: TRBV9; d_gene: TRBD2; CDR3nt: TGTGCCAGCAGCGGGGATCACGCGGGAGACTATCGGTTCTTC; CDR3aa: CASSGDHAGDYRFF
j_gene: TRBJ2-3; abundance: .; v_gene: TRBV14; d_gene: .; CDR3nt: TGTGCCAGCAGCCAAGTTCTAGCAGCCAGCACAGATACGCAGTATTTT; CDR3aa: CASSQVLAASTDTQYF
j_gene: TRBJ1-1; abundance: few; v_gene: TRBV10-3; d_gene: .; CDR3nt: TGTGCCATCAGCCAGCCGACAGCCCCTAGCGCTTTCTTT; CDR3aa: CAISQPTAPSAFF
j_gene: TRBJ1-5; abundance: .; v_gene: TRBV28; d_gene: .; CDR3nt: TGTGCCAGCGATACAGGCAATCAGCCCCAGCATTTT; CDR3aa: CASDTGNQPQHF
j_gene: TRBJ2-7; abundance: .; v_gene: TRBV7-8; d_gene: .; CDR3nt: TGTGCCAGCAGCTTAGGAAGTTACGAGCAGTACTTC; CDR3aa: CASSLGSYEQYF
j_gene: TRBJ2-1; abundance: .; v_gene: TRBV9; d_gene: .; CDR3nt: TGTGCCAGCAGTGTGGGACTCGACTACAATGAGCAGTTCTTC; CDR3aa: CASSVGLDYNEQFF
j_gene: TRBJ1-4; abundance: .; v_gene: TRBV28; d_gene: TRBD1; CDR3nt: TGTGCCAGCAGGGATACGACAGGGGAGGAAAAACTGTTTTTT; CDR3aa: CASRDTTGEEKLFF
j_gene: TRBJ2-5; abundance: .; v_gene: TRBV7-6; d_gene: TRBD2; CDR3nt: TGTGCCAGCAGCTTGTTACCGGGACTACAAGAGACCCAGTACTTC; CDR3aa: CASSLLPGLQETQYF
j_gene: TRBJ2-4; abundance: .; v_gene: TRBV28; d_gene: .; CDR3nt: TGTGCCAGCAGTTTAACCAAAAACATTCAGTACTTC; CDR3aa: CASSLTKNIQYF
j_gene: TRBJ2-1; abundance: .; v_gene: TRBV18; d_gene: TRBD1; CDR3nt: TGTGCCAGCTCACCACGAAGGTCCCAGGGACAGGTCAATGAGCAGTTCTTC; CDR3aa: CASSPRRSQGQVNEQFF
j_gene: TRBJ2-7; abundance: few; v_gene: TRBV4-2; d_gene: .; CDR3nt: TGTGCCAGCAGCCAAAGTGTAAACTCCCCAACCTACGAGCAGTACTTC; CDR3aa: CASSQSVNSPTYEQYF
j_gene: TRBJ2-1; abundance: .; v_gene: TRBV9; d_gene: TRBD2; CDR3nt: TGTGCCAGCAGCGTGACTAGCGGGTACAATGAGCAGTTCTTC; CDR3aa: CASSVTSGYNEQFF
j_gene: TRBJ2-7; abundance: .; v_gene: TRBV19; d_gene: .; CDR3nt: TGTGCCAGTAGTATCCGACTTTTCGACGAGCAGTACTTC; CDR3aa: CASSIRLFDEQYF
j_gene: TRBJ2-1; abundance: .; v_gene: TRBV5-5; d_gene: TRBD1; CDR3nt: TGTGCCAGCACCCCGAGGGCACAGGGGGCCCTCATGGGAAATGAGCAGTTCTTC; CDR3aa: CASTPRAQGALMGNEQFF
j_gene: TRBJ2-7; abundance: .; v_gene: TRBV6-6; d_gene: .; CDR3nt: TGTGCCAGCAGTATCACCCCCAGGGGCGACGAGCAGTACTTC; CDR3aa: CASSITPRGDEQYF
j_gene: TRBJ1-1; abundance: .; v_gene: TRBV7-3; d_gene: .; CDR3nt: TGTGCCAGCAGCCGTTCACAGAACACTGAAGCTTTCTTT; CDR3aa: CASSRSQNTEAFF
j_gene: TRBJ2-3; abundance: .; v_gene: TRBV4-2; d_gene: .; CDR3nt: TGTGCCAGCAGCCAACAACAAAAGGGAGAAGATACGCAGTATTTT; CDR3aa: CASSQQQKGEDTQYF
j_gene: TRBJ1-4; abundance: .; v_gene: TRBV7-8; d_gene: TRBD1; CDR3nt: TGTGCCAGCGGGCAGGGGGCGAGGAATGAAAAACTGTTTTTT; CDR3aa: CASGQGARNEKLFF
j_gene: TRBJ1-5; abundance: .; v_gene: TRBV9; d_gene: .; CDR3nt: TGTGCCAGCAGCGTTTCCGGGAATGGCAATCAGCCCCAGCATTTT; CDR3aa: CASSVSGNGNQPQHF
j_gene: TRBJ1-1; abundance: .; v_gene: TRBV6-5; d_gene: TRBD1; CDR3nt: TGTGCCAGCACCGAACAGGGGAAAGCTTTCTTT; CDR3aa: CASTEQGKAFF
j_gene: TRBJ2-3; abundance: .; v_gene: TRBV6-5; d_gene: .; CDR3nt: TGTGCCAGCAGTTACTCTCAGGCAGATACGCAGTATTTT; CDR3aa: CASSYSQADTQYF